This T cell receptor (beta chain) is from a study of shared clonotypes between healthy human individuals. Whole-study findings and limits: Relative to memory subsets, naive subsets generally showed larger estimated richness.

Germline CDR1 MNHEY, CDR2 SVGAGI. This CDR3 spans 15 amino acids. The ends were cut back, 0 bases at V and 0 bases at J, with 8 bases in the middle. This clone was counted once. Antigen unknown. Authors' methods: Filtering differed since immunoSEQ provided only junctions, with no quality scores. Clones were sequenced by immunoSEQ multiplex PCR, and TCRdb holds only the in-frame ones, with some missing. Clone size and the V and J calls come from that table; the DNA yielded D and trimming. The data contain millions of clones, more than 85% of them seen just once; the ten biggest clones take up about 0.37%.

This chain uses TRBV6-5 with TRBJ1-1; no clear D. This TCR came from a young man in good health. Some clones in this sample may be carry-over from other donors' samples. The sequenced sample consisted of naive CD4+ T cells from PBMCs. As to subset: CD45RA+ positively selected. As DNA, the CDR3 is TGTGCCAGCAGTTACTCTGGTTGGATGAACACTGAAGCTTTCTTT. It specifies CASSYSGWMNTEAFF.